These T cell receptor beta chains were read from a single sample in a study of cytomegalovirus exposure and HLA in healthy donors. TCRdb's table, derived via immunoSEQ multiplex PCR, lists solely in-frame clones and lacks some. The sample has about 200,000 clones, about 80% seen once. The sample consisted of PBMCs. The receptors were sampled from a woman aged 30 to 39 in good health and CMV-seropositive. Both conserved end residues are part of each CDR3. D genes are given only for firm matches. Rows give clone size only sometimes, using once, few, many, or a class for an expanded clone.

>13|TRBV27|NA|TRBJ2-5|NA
CASSLVGQETQYF
TGTGCCAGCAGTTTAGTCGGCCAAGAGACCCAGTACTTC
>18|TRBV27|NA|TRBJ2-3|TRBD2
CASSPIVRLATSTDTQYF
TGTGCCAGCAGTCCTATTGTCCGACTAGCAACTAGCACAGATACGCAGTATTTT
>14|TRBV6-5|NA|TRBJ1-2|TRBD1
CASSYRDRNYGYTF
TGTGCCAGCAGTTACCGGGACAGAAACTATGGCTACACCTTC
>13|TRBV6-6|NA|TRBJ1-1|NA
CASSTGTPGEAFF
TGTGCCAGTTCTACGGGGACTCCGGGTGAAGCTTTCTTT
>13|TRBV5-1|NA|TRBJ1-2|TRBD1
CASSFGTGYGYTF
TGCGCCAGCAGCTTCGGGACAGGCTATGGCTACACCTTC
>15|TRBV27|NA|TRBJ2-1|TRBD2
CASSHLGGTYNEQFF
TGTGCCAGCAGTCACCTCGGGGGGACCTACAATGAGCAGTTCTTC
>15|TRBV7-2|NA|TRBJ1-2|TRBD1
CASGKPGQGNYGYTF
TGTGCCAGCGGAAAACCGGGACAGGGGAACTATGGCTACACCTTC
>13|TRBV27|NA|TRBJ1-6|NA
CASSLQGNSPLHF
TGTGCCAGCAGTTTACAGGGTAATTCACCCCTCCACTTT
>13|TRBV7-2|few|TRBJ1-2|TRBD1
CASSSTGAYGYTF
TGTGCCAGCAGCTCGACAGGGGCGTACGGCTACACCTTC
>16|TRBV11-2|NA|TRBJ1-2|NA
CASSLAGGGLNYGYTF
TGTGCCAGCAGCTTAGCCGGCGGGGGTCTGAACTATGGCTACACCTTC
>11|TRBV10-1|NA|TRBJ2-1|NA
CASSWTRKQFF
TGCGCCAGCAGTTGGACACGCAAGCAGTTCTTC
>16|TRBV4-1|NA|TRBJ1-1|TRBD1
CASSHPRQGGNTEAFF
TGCGCCAGCAGCCATCCTCGACAGGGGGGGAACACTGAAGCTTTCTTT
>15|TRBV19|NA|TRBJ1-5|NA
CASQMDSFGNQPQHF
TGTGCCAGTCAAATGGACAGCTTTGGCAATCAGCCCCAGCATTTT
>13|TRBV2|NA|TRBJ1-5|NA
CASRDFRNQPQHF
TGTGCCAGCAGGGACTTCAGGAATCAGCCCCAGCATTTT
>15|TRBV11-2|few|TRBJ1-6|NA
CASSLSFRGRSPLHF
TGTGCCAGCAGCTTAAGTTTTAGAGGCCGTTCACCCCTCCACTTT
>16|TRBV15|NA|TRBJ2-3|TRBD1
CATKDLTGGDPDTQYF
TGTGCCACCAAGGACCTGACAGGGGGCGACCCCGATACGCAGTATTTT
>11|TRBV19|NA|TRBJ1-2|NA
CASSGGPGYTF
TGTGCCAGTAGTGGGGGCCCCGGCTACACCTTC
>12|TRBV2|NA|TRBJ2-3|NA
CASPPVTDTQYF
TGTGCCAGCCCACCGGTCACGGATACGCAGTATTTT
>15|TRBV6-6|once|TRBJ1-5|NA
CASSKGRGHNQPQHF
TGTGCCAGCAGTAAAGGGAGAGGGCACAATCAGCCCCAGCATTTT
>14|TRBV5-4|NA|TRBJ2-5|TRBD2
CASSLTGGLGTQYF
TGTGCCAGCAGCTTGACGGGGGGGCTGGGGACCCAGTACTTC
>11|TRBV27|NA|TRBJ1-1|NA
CASLGRAEAFF
TGTGCCAGCCTGGGGAGGGCTGAAGCTTTCTTT
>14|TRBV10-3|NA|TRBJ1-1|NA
CATDLGGGNTEAFF
TGTGCCACTGATCTGGGGGGAGGGAACACTGAAGCTTTCTTT
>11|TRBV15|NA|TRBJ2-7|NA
CATSQANEQYF
TGTGCCACCAGCCAGGCGAACGAGCAGTACTTC
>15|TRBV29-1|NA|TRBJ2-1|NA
CSVQLDSYSYNEQFF
TGCAGCGTTCAACTCGACAGTTACTCCTACAATGAGCAGTTCTTC
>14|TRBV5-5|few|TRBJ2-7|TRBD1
CASSIQGNVYEQYF
TGTGCCAGCAGCATACAGGGGAACGTCTACGAGCAGTACTTC
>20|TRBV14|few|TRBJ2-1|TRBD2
CASSQGWPSGRGGPYNEQFF
TGTGCCAGCAGCCAAGGATGGCCTAGCGGGAGAGGGGGGCCTTACAATGAGCAGTTCTTC
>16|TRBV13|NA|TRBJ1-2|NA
CASSLFDEQVGYGYTF
TGTGCCAGCAGCTTATTCGACGAGCAGGTGGGCTATGGCTACACCTTC
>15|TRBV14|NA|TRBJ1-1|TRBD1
CASRPSLTGAAEAFF
TGTGCCAGCAGACCTTCTCTTACAGGGGCGGCGGAAGCTTTCTTT
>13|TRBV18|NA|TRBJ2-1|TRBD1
CASSDGQGDEQFF
TGTGCCAGCTCAGATGGACAGGGGGATGAGCAGTTCTTC
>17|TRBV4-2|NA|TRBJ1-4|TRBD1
CASSQAFRDRGSEKLFF
TGTGCCAGCAGCCAAGCTTTCCGGGACAGGGGAAGTGAAAAACTGTTTTTT
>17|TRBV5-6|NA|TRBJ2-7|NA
CASRTLFGARFSYEQYF
TGTGCCAGCAGGACCCTTTTTGGTGCTAGATTTTCCTACGAGCAGTACTTC
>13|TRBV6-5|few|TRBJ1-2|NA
CASSVKGWYGYTF
TGTGCCAGCAGTGTTAAGGGGTGGTATGGCTACACCTTC
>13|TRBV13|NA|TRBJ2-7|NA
CASSLLQDYEQYF
TGTGCCAGCAGCTTACTCCAGGACTACGAGCAGTACTTC
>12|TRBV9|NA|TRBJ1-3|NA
CASSVRGNTIYF
TGTGCCAGCAGCGTCAGAGGAAACACCATATATTTT
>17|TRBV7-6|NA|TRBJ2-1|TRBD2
CASSLALLAGKYNEQFF
TGTGCCAGCAGCTTAGCGCTCCTAGCGGGGAAGTACAATGAGCAGTTCTTC
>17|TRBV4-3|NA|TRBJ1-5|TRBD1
CASSQGLTGELGQPQHF
TGCGCCAGCAGCCAGGGCTTGACAGGGGAATTGGGTCAGCCCCAGCATTTT
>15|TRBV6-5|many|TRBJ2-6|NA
CASSYRGSGANVLTF
TGTGCCAGCAGTTACCGGGGGAGTGGGGCCAACGTCCTGACTTTC
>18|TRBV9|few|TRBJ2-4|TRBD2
CASSVIGLAGKAKNIQYF
TGTGCCAGCAGCGTAATAGGGTTAGCGGGGAAAGCCAAAAACATTCAGTACTTC
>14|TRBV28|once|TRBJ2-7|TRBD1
CASSFPGQGYEQYF
TGTGCCAGCAGTTTTCCGGGACAGGGCTACGAGCAGTACTTC
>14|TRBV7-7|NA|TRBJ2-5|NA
CASSRSMGDGTQYF
TGTGCCAGCAGCAGGTCGATGGGCGATGGGACCCAGTACTTC
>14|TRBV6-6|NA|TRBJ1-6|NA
CASSSQVYNSPLHF
TGTGCCAGCAGTTCACAGGTTTATAATTCACCCCTCCACTTT
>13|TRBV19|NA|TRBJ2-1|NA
CASRWGGTHEQFF
TGTGCCAGTAGGTGGGGCGGTACGCATGAGCAGTTCTTC
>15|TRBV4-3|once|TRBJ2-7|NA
CASSQDSAGGYEQYF
TGCGCCAGCAGCCAAGATAGCGCGGGTGGCTACGAGCAGTACTTC
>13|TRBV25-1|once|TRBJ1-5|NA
CASSDHINQPQHF
TGTGCCAGCAGTGACCACATTAATCAGCCCCAGCATTTT
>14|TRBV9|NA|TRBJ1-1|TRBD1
CASSAPGGVGHAFF
TGTGCCAGCAGCGCCCCAGGGGGTGTAGGACATGCTTTCTTT